This T cell receptor (beta chain) was sequenced in a study of cytomegalovirus exposure and HLA in healthy donors. Overall study context: Membership in the Caucasian-associated ancestry cluster was found for 75% to 85% of 300 to 500 genotyped donors.

At the time of sampling, donors were nominally healthy, though unrecorded immune exposures were likely. Findings and caveats of the study: The study designated 150 to 200 TCR beta chains cytomegalovirus-associated.

The PCR employed 60 Vbeta primers together with 13 Jbeta primers. Profiling relied on immunoSEQ multiplex PCR, and the TCRdb table lists in-frame clones only, not all of them. This listing includes tens of thousands of clones. The V gene's germline CDR1 is SGDLS and CDR2 YYNGEE. CDR3 length: 16 amino acids. Trimming took 3 bases from V and 4 from J; bases not matched to a gene: 6. With regard to this clone: The antigen is undetermined.

V gene TRBV9 combines with J gene TRBJ2-2, with 10 bases lining up with TRBD2. Sequenced: PBMCs. The TCR sequence derives from a male donor in good health and CMV-seropositive. CDR3 protein: CASSAPAGGSTGELFF. The CDR3 DNA sequence: TGTGCCAGCAGCGCTCCAGCGGGAGGGTCCACCGGGGAGCTGTTTTTT.